This TCR beta chain came from a study of T cell changes during pregnancy in multiple sclerosis. Assay: immunoSEQ multiplex PCR; the TCRdb copy retains only in-frame clones and omits some. The table lists approximately 120,000 clones, roughly 95% of them singletons, with roughly 0.45% in the top ten. Germline V gene sequence: CDR1 MNHEY, CDR2 SVGAGI. The CDR3 spans 14 residues. V lost 5 bases and J lost 9, with 17 bases in between. J is TRBJ2-1 and V is TRBV6-5; D may be TRBD1 (6 bases). The input for sequencing was peripheral blood, taken after pregnancy. The sequence was obtained from a female donor with multiple sclerosis, enrolled in a pregnancy study. CDR3: CASSGELRGTEQFF. CDR3 sequence (DNA): TGTGCCAGCAGTGGGGAACTTAGGGGGACTGAGCAGTTCTTC.